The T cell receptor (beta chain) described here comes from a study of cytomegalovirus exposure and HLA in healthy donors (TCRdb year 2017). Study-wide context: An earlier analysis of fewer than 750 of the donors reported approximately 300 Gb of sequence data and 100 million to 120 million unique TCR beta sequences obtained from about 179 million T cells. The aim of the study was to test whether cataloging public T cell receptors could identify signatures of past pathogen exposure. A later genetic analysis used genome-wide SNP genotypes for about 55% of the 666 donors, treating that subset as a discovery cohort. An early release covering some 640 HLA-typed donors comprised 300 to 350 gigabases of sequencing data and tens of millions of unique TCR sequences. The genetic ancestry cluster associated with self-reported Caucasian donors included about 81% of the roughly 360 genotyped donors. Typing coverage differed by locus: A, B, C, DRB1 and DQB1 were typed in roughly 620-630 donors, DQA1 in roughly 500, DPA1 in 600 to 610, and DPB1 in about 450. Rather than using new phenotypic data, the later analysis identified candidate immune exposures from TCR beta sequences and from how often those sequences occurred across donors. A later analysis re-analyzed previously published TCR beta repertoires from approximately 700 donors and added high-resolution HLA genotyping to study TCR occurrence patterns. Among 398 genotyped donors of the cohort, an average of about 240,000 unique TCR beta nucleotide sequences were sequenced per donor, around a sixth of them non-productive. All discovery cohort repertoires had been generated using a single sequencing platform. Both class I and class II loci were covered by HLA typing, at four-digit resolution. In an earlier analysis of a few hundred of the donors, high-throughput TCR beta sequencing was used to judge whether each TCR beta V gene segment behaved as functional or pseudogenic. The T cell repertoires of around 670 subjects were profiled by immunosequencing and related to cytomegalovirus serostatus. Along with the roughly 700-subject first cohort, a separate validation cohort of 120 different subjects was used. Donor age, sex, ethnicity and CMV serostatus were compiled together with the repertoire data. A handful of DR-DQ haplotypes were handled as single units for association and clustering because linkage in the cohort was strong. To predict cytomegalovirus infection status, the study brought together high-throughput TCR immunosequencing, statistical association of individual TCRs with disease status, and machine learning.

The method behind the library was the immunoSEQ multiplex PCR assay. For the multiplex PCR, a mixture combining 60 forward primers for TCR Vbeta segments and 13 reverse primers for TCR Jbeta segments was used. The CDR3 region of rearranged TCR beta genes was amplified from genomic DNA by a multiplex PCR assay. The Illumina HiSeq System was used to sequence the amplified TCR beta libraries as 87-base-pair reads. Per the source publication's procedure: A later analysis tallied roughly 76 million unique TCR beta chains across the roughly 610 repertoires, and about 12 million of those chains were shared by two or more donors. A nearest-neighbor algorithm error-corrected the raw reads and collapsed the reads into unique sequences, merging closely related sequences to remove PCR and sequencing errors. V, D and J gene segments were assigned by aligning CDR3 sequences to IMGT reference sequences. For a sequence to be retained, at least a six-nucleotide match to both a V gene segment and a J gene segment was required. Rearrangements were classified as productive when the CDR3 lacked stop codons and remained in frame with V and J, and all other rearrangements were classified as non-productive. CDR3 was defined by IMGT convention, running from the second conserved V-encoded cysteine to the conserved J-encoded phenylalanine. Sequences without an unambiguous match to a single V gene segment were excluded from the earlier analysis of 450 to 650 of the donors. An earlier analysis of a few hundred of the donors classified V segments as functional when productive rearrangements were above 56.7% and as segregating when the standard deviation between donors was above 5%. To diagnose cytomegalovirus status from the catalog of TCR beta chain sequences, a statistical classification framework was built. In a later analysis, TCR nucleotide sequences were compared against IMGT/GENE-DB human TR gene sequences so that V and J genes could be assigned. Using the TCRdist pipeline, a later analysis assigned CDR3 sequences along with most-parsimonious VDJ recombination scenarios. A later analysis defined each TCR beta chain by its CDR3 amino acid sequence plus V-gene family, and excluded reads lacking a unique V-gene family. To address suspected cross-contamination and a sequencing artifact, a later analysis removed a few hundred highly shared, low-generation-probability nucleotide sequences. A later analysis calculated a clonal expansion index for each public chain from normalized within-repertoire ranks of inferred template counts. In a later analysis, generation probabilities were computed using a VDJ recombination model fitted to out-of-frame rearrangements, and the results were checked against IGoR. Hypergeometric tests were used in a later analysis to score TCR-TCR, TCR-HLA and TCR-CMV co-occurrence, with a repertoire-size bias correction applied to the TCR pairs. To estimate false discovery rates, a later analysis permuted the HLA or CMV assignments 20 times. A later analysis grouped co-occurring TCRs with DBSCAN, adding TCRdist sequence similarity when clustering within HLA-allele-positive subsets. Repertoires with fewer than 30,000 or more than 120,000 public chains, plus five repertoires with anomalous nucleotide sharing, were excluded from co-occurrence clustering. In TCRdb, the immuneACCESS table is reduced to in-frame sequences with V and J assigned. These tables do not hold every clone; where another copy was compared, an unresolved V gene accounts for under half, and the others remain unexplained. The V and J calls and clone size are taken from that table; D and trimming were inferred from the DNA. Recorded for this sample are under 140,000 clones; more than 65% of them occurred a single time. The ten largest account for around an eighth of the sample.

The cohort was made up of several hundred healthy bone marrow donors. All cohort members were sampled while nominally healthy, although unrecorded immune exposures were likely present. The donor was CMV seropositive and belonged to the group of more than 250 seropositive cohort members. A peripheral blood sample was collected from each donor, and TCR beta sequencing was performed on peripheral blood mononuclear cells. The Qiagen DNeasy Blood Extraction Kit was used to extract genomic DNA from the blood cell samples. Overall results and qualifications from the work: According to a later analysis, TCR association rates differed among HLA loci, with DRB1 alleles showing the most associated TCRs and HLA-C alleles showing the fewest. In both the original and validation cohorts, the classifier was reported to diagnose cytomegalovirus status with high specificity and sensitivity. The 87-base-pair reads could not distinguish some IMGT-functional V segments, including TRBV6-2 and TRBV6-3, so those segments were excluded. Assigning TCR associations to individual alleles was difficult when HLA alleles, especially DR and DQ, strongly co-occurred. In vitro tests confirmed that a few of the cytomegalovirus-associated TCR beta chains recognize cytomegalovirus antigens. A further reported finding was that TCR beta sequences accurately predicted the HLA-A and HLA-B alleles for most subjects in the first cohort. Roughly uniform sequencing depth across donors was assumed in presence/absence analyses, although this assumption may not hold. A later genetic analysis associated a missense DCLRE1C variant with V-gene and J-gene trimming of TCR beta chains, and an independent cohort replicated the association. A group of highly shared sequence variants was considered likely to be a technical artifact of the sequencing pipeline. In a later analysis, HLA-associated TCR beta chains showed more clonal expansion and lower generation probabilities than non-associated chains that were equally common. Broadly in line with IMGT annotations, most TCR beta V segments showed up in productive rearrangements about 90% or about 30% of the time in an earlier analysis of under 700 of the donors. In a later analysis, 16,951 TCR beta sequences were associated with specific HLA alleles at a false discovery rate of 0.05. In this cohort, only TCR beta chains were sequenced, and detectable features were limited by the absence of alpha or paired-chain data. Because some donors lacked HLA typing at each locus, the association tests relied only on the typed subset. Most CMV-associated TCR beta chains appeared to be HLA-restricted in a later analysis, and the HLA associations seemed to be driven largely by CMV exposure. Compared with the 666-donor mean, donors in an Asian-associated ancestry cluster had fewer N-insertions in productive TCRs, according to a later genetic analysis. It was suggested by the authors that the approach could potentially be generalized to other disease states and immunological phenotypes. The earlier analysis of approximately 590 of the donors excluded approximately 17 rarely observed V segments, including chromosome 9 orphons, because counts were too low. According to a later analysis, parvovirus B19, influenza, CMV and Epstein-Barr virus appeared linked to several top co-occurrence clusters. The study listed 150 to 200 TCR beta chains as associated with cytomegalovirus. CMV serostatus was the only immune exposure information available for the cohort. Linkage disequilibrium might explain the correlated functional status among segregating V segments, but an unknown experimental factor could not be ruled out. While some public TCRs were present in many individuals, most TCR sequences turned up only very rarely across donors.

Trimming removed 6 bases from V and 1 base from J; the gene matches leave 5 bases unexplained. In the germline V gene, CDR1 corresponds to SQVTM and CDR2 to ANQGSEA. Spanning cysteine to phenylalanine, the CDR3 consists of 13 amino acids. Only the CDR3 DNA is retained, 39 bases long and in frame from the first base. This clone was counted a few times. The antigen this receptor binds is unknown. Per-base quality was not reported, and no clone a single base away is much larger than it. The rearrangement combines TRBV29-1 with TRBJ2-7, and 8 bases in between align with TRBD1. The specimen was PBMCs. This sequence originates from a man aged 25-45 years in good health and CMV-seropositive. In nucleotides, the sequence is TGCAGCGTGACGGACAGGGCTTCCTACGAGCAGTACTTC. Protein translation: CSVTDRASYEQYF.